This TCR beta chain came from a study of prognosis after radiotherapy for stage I lung cancer (dated by TCRdb to about 2021). With respect to the entire study: About 20 stage I NSCLC patients were enrolled in Nanjing, China, between early 2018 and January 2019. Newly diagnosed primary stage I lung tumors were present in approximately 13 patients, and oligometastatic NSCLC after surgical resection of the primary tumor was present in five patients. All patients were considered medically inoperable, owing to comorbidities in about a dozen and refusal of surgery in about seven. Ages in the cohort of 13 men and about 6 women ranged from roughly 50 to 95 years, with a median of 74. Squamous cell carcinoma histology was identified in more than five patients, and adenocarcinoma histology was identified in twelve patients. SBRT was delivered in 3 to 5 fractions with a biologically effective dose of at least 100 Gy, and image-guided IMRT or VMAT was used for delivery. In every patient, SBRT was given without any concurrent therapy. Four of the 19 patients developed distant metastases after SBRT, at a median of about seven months; the other 15 showed no significant progression. Peripheral blood TCR beta repertoires were profiled in stage I NSCLC patients before and after stereotactic body radiotherapy, and the study then linked these repertoires to distant failure. A total of about 38 blood samples from some 20 patients were sequenced, with one sample obtained before and one obtained after SBRT for each patient. On the study overall, not on this receptor specifically: All reported P values were unadjusted for multiple comparisons. No determination of tumor specificity was made for expanded TCR clones. Post-SBRT Shannon entropy and its change from baseline were lower in patients who developed distant metastases; baseline Shannon entropy was not associated with metastases. The study was limited by its small cohort and short follow-up, and the findings require independent validation. Differences by metastasis status were reportedly seen in TRBV and TRBJ usage frequencies, involving two V genes at baseline and, after SBRT, several V genes and two J genes. After SBRT, the count of unique TCR clones dropped from a median of roughly 9,700 beforehand to more than 6,000 afterward (Wilcoxon paired P=0.011).

The CDR3 runs 15 amino acids, cysteine and phenylalanine included. The retained sequence is limited to the CDR3, 45 bases, with the frame set at the first base. From V the trimming removes 3 bases and from J it removes 6 bases, while the gene matches leave 9 bases of the junction unaccounted for. Sequences SNHLY (CDR1) and FYNNEI (CDR2) are obtained from the germline V gene. This clonotype was detected many times. Its antigen is currently not known. Base qualities are missing; no much larger clone stands one base away. All patients had node-negative disease on CT and PET/CT, and none had a history of other malignancies or had previously received chemotherapy or radiotherapy. At each of the two time points, six milliliters of peripheral venous blood were collected into EDTA tubes. Ficoll-Paque Plus density-gradient centrifugation was used to isolate PBMCs. Right after collection, samples were placed at -80 degrees C and kept there until analysis.

Two rounds of multiplex PCR were used to amplify the TCR beta CDR3 region from genomic DNA. The first PCR round used primers specific to each TRBV and TRBJ gene, and the primer sequences were filed in Chinese patent CN105087789A. The second PCR round used universal primers. The Roche High Pure PCR Template Preparation Kit was used to extract genomic DNA from frozen PBMCs. Paired-end sequencing with 151 bp reads was performed on the libraries using an Illumina HiSeq 3000. In the authors' own workflow: Raw reads lacking the multiplex PCR primer sequences were removed with CutAdapt. High-quality paired reads were merged into contigs with PEAR. By alignment to reference sequences, MiXCR assigned TRB V, D and J gene segments to each contig. CDR3 sequences were clustered by base quality and sequence similarity to remove sequencing errors. Shannon entropy normalized by the natural log of productive TCR sequence number was used as the measure of diversity. One minus Shannon entropy divided by the natural log of the number of unique clonotypes was used as the definition of clonality. The Youden index of ROC curves was used to select progression-free survival cut-offs for repertoire metrics, and analyses were performed in R 3.5.3. TCRdb's own reprocessing of the public reads used fastp at Q25 and MiXCR and kept productive beta chains. A single entry per CDR3 protein holds the most common genes and DNA from its merged rows. None of the V and J calls come from the authors' own analysis; TCRdb made them. This sample holds about 13,000 distinct CDR3 sequences; approximately 45% were observed only once. Roughly two fifths of the sample rests with the top ten.

Material: PBMCs, obtained before or after stereotactic body radiation therapy (not recorded which). This sequence originates from a donor aged 50 or older with non-small cell lung cancer. This receptor chain uses TRBV2 and TRBJ2-3; 7 bases in the middle match TRBD1. DNA sequence: TGTGCCAGCAGTGACCGACAGGGTGCGAGGGATACGCAGTATTTT. This gives the protein CASSDRQGARDTQYF.